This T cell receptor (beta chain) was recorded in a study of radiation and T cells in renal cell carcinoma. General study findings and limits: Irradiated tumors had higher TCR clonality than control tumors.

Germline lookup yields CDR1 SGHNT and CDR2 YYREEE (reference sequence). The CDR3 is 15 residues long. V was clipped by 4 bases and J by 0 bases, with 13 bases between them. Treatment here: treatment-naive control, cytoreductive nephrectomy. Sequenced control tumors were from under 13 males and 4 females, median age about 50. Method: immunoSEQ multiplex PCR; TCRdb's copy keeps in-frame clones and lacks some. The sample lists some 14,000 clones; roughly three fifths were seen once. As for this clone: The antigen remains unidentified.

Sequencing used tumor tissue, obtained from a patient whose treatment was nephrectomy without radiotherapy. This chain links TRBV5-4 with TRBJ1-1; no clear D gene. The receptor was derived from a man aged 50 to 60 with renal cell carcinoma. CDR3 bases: TGTGCCAGCAGCCGAGACGGAAACATGAACACTGAAGCTTTCTTT. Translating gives CASSRDGNMNTEAFF.